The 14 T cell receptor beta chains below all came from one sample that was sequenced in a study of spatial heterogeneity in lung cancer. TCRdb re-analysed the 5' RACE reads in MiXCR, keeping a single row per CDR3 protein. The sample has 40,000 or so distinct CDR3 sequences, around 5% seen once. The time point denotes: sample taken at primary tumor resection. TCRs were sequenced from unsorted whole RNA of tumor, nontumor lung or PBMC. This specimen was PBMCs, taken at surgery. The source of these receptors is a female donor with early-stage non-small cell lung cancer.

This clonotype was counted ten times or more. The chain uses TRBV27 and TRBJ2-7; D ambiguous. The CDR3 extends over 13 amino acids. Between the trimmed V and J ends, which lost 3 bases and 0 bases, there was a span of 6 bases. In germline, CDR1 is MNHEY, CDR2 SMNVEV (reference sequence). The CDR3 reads CASSFYSSYEQYF. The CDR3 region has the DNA TGTGCCAGCAGTTTTTATAGCTCCTACGAGCAGTACTTC.

CDR3 protein: CASSSRASNDGYTF. CDR3 DNA: TGTGCCAGCAGCTCCCGAGCCTCGAATGATGGCTACACCTTC. The rearrangement joins TRBV7-9 to TRBJ1-2; D gene ambiguous. Between the trimmed V and J ends, which lost 4 bases and 6 bases, there was a span of 15 bases. The CDR3 contains 14 residues. Germline V gene data show CDR1 as SEHNR and CDR2 as FQNEAQ (reference sequence).

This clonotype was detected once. The CDR3 sequence: CASSKEPGPGELFF. CDR3 DNA sequence: TGCGCCAGCAGCAAGGAACCTGGACCCGGGGAGCTGTTTTTT. V is TRBV5-1 and J is TRBJ2-2; no firm D call. The ends were cut back, 4 bases at V and 6 bases at J, with 13 bases in the middle. The CDR3 has 14 amino acids. Per germline, CDR1 SGHRS and CDR2 YFSETQ.

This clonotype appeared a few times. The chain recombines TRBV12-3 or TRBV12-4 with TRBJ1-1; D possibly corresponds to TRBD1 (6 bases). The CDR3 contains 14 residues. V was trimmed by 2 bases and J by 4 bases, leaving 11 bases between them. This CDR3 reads CASSLQGRVTEAFF. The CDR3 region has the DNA TGTGCCAGCAGTTTACAGGGGCGGGTCACTGAAGCTTTCTTT.

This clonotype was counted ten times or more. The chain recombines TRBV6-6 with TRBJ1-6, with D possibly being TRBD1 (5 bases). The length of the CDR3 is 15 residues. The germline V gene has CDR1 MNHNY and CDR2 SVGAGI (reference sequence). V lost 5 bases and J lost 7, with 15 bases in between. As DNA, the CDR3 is TGTGCCAGCAGTCCCACCGGGACGGGGAATTCACCCCTCCACTTT. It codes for CASSPTGTGNSPLHF.

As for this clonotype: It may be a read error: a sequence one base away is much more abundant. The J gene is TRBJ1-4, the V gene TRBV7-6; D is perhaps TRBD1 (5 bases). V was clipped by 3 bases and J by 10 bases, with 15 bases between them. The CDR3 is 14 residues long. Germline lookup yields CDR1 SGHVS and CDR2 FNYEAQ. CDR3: CASSLEGRGGKLFF. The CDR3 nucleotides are TGTGCCAGCAGCTTGGAGGGGCGCGGTGGAAAACTGTTTTTT.

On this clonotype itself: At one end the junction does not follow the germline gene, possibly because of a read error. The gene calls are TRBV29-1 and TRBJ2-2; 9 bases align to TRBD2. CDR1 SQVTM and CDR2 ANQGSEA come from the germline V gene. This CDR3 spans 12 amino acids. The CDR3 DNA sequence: TGCAGCGTTGACCTAGCGGGGACCGGGGAGCTTTTT. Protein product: CSVDLAGTGELF.

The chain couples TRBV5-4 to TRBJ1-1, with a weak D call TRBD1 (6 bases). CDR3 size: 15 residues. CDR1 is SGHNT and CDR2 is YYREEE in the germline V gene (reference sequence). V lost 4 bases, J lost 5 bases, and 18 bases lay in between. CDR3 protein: CASSPPTGGGTEAFF. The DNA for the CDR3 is TGTGCCAGCAGCCCGCCGACGGGGGGCGGGACTGAAGCTTTCTTT.

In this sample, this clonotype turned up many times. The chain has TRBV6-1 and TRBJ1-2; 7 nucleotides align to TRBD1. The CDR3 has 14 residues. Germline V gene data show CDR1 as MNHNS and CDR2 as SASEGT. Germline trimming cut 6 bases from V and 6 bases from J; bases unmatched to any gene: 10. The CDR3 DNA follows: TGTGCCAGCAGGGAACTGACAGGGTTCGATGGCTACACCTTC. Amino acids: CASRELTGFDGYTF.

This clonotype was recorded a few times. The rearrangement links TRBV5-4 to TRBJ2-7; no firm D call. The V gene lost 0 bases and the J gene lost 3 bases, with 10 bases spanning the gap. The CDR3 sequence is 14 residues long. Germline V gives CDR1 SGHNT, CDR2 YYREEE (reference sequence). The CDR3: CASSLGANNYEQYF. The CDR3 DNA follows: TGTGCCAGCAGCTTGGGCGCGAACAACTACGAGCAGTACTTC.

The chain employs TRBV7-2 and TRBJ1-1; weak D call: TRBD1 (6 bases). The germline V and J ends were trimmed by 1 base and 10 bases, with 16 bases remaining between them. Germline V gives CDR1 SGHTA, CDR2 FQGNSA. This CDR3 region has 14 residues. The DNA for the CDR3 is TGTGCCAGCAGCTTAGATCGTGTTAAGGACAGAGCTTTCTTT. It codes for CASSLDRVKDRAFF.

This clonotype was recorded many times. CDR3 residues: CSAIRGEVTQYF. In DNA form, the CDR3 reads TGCAGTGCTATCCGGGGGGAGGTTACGCAGTATTTT. The V call is TRBV20-1, the J call TRBJ2-3; TRBD2 matches at 7 bases. Trimming removed 4 bases from V and 8 bases from J; junction bases left unmatched: 6. CDR1 is DFQATT and CDR2 is SNEGSKA in the germline V gene (reference sequence). The CDR3 length is 12 residues.

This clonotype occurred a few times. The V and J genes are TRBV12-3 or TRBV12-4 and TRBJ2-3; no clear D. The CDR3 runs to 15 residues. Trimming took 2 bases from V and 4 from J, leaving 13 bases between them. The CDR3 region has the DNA TGTGCCAGCAGTTTACTAAGGCAGGATTCAGATACGCAGTATTTT. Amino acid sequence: CASSLLRQDSDTQYF.

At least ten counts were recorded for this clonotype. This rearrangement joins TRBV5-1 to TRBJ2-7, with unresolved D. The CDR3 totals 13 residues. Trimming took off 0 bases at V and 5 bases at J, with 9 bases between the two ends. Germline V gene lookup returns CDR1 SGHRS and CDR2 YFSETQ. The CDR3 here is CASSLEGSDEQYF. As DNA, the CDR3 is TGCGCCAGCAGCTTGGAGGGCAGCGACGAGCAGTACTTC.